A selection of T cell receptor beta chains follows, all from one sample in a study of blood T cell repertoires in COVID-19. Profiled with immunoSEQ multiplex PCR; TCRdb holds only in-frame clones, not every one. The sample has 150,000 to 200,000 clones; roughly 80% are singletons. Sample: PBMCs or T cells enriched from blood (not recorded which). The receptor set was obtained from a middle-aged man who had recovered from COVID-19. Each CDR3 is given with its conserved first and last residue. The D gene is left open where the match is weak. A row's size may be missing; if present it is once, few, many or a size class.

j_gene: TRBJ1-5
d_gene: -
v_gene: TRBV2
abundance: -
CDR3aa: CASSALTSGRNQPQHF
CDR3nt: TGTGCCAGCAGTGCCCTAACCTCAGGGCGCAATCAGCCCCAGCATTTT

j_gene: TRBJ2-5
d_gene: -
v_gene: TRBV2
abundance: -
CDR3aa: CASSENRETQYF
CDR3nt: TGTGCCAGCAGTGAAAACAGAGAGACCCAGTACTTC

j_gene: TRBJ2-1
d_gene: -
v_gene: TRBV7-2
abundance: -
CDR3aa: CASTQAGSSYNEQFF
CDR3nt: TGTGCCAGCACCCAGGCGGGGAGCTCCTACAATGAGCAGTTCTTC

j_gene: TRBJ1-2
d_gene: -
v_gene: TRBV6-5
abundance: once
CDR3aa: CASRTPTVNYGYTF
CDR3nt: TGTGCATCGCGAACCCCAACAGTTAACTATGGCTACACCTTC

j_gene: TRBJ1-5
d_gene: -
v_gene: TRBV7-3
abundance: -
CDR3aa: CASSLGGGNQPQHF
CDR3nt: TGTGCCAGCAGCTTAGGGGGCGGCAATCAGCCCCAGCATTTT

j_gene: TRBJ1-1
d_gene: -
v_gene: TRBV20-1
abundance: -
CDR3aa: CSASNMNTEAFF
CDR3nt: TGCAGTGCGAGTAACATGAACACTGAAGCTTTCTTT

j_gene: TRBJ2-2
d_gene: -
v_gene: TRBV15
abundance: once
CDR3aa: CATSSRENRAGELFF
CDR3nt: TGTGCCACCAGCAGCAGGGAAAATCGGGCCGGGGAGCTGTTTTTT

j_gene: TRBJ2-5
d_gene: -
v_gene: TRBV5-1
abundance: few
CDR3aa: CASSLSETQYF
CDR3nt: TGCGCCAGCAGCTTGTCTGAGACCCAGTACTTC

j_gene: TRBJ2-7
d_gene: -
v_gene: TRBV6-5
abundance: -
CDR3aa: CASSYDRKVVEQYF
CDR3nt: TGTGCCAGCAGTTACGACAGGAAGGTCGTCGAGCAGTACTTC

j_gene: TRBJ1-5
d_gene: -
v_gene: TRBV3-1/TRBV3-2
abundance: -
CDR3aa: CASSQGDTQPQHF
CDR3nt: TGTGCCAGCAGCCAAGGGGACACTCAGCCCCAGCATTTT

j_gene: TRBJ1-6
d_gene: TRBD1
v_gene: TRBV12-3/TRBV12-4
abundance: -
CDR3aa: CATGQEYNSPLHF
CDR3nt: TGTGCCACCGGACAGGAATATAATTCACCCCTCCACTTT

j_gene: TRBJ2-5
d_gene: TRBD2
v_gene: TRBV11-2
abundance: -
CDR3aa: CASSLVFGGGRGEYF
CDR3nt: TGTGCCAGCAGCTTAGTTTTCGGGGGGGGCCGCGGAGAGTACTTC

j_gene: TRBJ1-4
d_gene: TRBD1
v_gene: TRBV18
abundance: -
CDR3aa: CASSQEQGIGVTNEKLFF
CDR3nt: TGTGCCAGCTCACAAGAACAGGGGATTGGAGTAACTAATGAAAAACTGTTTTTT

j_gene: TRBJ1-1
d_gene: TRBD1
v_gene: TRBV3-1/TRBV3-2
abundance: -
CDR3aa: CASSRGQGFGAFF
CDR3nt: TGTGCCAGCAGCCGGGGACAGGGGTTTGGAGCTTTCTTT

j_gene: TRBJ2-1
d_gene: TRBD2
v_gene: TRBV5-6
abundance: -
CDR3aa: CASTRLAGLRDEQFF
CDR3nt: TGTGCCAGCACCAGGCTAGCGGGGTTACGCGATGAGCAGTTCTTC

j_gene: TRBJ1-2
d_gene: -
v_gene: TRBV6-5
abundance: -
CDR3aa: CASSYSYRQAIGYTF
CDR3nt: TGTGCCAGCAGTTACTCTTATCGGCAGGCTATTGGCTACACCTTC

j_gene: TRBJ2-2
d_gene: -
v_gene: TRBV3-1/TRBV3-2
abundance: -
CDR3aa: CASSHSSSSRELFF
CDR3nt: TGTGCCAGCAGCCACAGTAGCAGTTCCCGGGAGCTGTTTTTT

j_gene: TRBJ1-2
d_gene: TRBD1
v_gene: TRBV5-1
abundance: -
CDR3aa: CASSIGQGPYGYTF
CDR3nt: TGCGCCAGCAGCATCGGACAGGGGCCCTATGGCTACACCTTC

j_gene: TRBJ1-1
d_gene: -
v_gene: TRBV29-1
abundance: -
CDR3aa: CSVDRALMNTEAFF
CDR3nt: TGCAGCGTTGACAGGGCACTCATGAACACTGAAGCTTTCTTT

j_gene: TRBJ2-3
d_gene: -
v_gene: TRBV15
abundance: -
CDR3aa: CATRSSIGIRSTDTQYF
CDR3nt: TGTGCCACCAGGAGCTCAATCGGGATACGAAGCACAGATACGCAGTATTTT

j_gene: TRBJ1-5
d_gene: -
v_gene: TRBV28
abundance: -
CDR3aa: CASSLESPLSLIYSNQPQHF
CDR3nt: TGTGCCAGCAGTTTAGAGTCCCCTTTATCCCTAATATATAGCAATCAGCCCCAGCATTTT

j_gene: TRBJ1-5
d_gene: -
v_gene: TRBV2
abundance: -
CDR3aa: CASSEGLQPQHF
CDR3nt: TGTGCCAGCAGTGAGGGGCTGCAGCCCCAGCATTTT

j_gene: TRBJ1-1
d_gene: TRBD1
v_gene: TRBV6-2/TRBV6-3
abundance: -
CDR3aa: CASSSTGGRGTEAFF
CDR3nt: TGTGCCAGCAGTAGTACAGGGGGCAGGGGCACTGAAGCTTTCTTT

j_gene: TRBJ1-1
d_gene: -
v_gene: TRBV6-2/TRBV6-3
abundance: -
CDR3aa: CASSYNIGVGGTEAFF
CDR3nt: TGTGCCAGCAGTTACAATATCGGGGTTGGAGGAACTGAAGCTTTCTTT

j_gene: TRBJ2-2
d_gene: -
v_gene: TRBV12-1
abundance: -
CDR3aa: CASSINRGESGELFF
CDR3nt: TGTGCCAGCAGCATAAACAGGGGTGAATCCGGGGAGCTGTTTTTT

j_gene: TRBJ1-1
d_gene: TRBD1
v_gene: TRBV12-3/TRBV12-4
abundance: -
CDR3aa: CASKDRVWGEAFF
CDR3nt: TGTGCCAGCAAGGACAGGGTATGGGGTGAAGCTTTCTTT

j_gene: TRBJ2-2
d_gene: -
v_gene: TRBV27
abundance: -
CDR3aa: CASSLYSLGGELFF
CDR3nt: TGTGCCAGCAGTTTATACAGCTTGGGCGGGGAGCTGTTTTTT

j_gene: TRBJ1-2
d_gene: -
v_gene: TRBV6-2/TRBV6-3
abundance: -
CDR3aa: CASSYRRGGPAYGYTF
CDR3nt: TGTGCCAGCAGTTACAGAAGGGGGGGCCCAGCCTATGGCTACACCTTC

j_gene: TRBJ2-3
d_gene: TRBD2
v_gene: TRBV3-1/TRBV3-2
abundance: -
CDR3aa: CASSQEWGGVGDTQYF
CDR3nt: TGTGCCAGCAGCCAAGAATGGGGGGGGGTCGGAGATACGCAGTATTTT

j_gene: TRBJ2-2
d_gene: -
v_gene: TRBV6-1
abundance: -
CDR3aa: CASSEAGGLTGELFF
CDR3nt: TGTGCCAGCAGTGAAGCGGGGGGGCTCACCGGGGAGCTGTTTTTT

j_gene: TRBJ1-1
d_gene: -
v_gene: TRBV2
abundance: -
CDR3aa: CASSIGLMNTEAFF
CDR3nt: TGTGCCAGCAGTATAGGACTTATGAACACTGAAGCTTTCTTT

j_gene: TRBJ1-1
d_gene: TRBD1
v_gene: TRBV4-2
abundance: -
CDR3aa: CASSQRTGRTEAFF
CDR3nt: TGTGCCAGCAGCCAGCGGACAGGGCGGACTGAAGCTTTCTTT

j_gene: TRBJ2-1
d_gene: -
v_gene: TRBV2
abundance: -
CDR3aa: CASSGRTEDEQFF
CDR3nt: TGTGCCAGCAGTGGGAGGACTGAGGATGAGCAGTTCTTC

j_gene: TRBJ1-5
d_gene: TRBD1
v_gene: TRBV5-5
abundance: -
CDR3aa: CASSLGPGQGHQPQHF
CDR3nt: TGTGCCAGCAGCTTGGGACCGGGACAGGGACATCAGCCCCAGCATTTT

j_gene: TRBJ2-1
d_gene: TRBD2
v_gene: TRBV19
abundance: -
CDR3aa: CASSAPGLRYNEQFF
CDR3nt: TGTGCCAGTAGTGCCCCGGGACTACGCTACAATGAGCAGTTCTTC

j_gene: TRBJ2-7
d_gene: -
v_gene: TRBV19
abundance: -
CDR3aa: CASNQRGQTYEQYF
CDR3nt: TGTGCCAGTAATCAAAGGGGCCAAACCTACGAGCAGTACTTC

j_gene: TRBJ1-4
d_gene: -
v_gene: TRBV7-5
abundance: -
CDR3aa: CARSLGDSLNEKLFF
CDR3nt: TGTGCCAGAAGCCTCGGGGACAGTCTCAATGAAAAACTGTTTTTT

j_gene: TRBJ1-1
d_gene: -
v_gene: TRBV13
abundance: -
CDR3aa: CASSLGGANTEAFF
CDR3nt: TGTGCCAGCAGCTTAGGGGGAGCGAACACTGAAGCTTTCTTT

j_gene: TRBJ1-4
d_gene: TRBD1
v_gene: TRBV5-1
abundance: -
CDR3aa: CASSSGQGAEKLFF
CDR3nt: TGCGCCAGCAGCTCTGGACAGGGGGCTGAAAAACTGTTTTTT

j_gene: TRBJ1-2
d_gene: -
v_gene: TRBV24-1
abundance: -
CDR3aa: CATSGGGNYGYTF
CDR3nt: TGTGCCACCAGTGGGGGGGGCAACTATGGCTACACCTTC

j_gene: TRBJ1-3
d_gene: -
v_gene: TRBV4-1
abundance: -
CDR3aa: CASSQPGFSGNTIYF
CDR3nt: TGCGCCAGCAGCCAACCAGGTTTCTCTGGAAACACCATATATTTT

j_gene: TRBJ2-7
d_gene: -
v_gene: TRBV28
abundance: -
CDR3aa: CASSFRPEAGYEQYF
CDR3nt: TGTGCCAGCAGTTTTCGCCCGGAGGCCGGCTACGAGCAGTACTTC

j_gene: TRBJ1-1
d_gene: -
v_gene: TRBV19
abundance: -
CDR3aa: CASSIGRDESTEAFF
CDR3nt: TGTGCCAGTAGTATTGGGCGGGATGAGAGCACTGAAGCTTTCTTT

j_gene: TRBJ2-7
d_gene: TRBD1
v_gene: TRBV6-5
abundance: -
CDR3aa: CATGRTGRFYEQYF
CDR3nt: TGTGCCACGGGGAGGACAGGGCGTTTCTACGAGCAGTACTTC

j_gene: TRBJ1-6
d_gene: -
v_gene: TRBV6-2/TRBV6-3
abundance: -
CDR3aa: CASSSPVSSYNSPLHF
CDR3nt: TGTGCCAGCAGTAGCCCGGTGAGCTCCTATAATTCACCCCTCCACTTT

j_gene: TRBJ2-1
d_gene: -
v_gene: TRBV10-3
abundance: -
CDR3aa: CAISDRPQNNNEQFF
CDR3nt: TGTGCCATCAGTGACAGGCCACAAAATAACAATGAGCAGTTCTTC

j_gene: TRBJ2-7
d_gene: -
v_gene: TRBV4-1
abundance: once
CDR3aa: CASSQVPAFNYEQYF
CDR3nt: TGCGCCAGCAGCCAAGTTCCAGCGTTCAACTACGAGCAGTACTTC

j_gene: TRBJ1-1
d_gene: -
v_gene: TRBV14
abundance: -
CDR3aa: CASSLLVGQSTEAFF
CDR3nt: TGTGCCAGCAGCCTCCTTGTGGGGCAGAGCACTGAAGCTTTCTTT

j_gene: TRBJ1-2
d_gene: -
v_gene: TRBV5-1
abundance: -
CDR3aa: CASSLSWFDGYTF
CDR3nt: TGCGCCAGCAGTCTTAGCTGGTTTGATGGCTACACCTTC

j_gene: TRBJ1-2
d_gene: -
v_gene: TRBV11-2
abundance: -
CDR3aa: CASSLDLGANYGYTF
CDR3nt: TGTGCCAGCAGCTTAGATCTGGGGGCGAACTATGGCTACACCTTC

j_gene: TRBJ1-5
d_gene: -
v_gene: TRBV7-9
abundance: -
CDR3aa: CASALGDYSNQPQHF
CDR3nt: TGTGCCAGCGCACTCGGGGACTACAGCAATCAGCCCCAGCATTTT

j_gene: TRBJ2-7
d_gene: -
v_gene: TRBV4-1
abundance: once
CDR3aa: CASSRDRNYEQYF
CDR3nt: TGCGCCAGCAGTCGTGACAGAAACTACGAGCAGTACTTC

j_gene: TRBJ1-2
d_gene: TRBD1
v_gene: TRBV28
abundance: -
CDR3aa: CASSSPTGANGYTF
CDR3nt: TGTGCCAGCAGCTCTCCTACAGGGGCGAATGGCTACACCTTC

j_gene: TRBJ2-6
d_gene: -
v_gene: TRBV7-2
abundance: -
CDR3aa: CASSRLGANVLTF
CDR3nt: TGTGCCAGCAGTCGTCTCGGGGCCAACGTCCTGACTTTC

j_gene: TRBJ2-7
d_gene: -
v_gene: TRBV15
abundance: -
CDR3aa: CATSTGTPRRGEQYF
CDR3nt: TGTGCCACCAGCACCGGGACCCCCCGGAGGGGCGAGCAGTACTTC

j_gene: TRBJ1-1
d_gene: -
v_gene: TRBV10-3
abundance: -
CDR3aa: CAISESGHLNTEAFF
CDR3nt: TGTGCCATCAGTGAGTCGGGACACTTGAACACTGAAGCTTTCTTT

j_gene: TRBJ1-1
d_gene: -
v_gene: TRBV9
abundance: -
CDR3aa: CASSVRPTNTEAFF
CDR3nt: TGTGCCAGCAGCGTCAGACCGACAAACACTGAAGCTTTCTTT